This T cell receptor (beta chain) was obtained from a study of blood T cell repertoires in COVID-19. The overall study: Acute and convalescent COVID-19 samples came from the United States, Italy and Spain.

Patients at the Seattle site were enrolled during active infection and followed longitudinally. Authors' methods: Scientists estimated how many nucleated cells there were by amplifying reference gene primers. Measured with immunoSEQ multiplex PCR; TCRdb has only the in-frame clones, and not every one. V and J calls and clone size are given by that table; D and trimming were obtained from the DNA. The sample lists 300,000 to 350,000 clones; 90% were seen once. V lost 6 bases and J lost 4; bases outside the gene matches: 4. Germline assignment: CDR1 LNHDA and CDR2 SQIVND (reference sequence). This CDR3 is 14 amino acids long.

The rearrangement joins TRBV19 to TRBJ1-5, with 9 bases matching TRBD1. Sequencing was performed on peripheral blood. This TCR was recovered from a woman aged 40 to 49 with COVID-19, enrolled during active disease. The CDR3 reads CASSPGTGNQPQHF. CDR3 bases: TGTGCCAGTAGCCCCGGGACAGGGAATCAGCCCCAGCATTTT.